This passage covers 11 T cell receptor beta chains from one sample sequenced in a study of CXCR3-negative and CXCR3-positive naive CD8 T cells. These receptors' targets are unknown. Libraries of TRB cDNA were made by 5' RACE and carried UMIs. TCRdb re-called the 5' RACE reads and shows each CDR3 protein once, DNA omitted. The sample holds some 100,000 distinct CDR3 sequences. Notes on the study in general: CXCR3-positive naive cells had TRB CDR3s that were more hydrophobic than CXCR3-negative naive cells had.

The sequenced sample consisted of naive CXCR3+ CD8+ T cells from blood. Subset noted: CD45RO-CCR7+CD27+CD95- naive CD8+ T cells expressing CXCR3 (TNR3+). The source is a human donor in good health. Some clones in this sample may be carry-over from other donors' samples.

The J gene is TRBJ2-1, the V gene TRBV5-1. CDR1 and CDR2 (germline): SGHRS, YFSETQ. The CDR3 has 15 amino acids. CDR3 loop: CASSLEDLKYNEQFF.

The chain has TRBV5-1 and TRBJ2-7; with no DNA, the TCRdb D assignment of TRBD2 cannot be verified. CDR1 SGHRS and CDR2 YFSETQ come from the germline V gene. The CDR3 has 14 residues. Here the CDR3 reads CASAEAGESYEQYF.

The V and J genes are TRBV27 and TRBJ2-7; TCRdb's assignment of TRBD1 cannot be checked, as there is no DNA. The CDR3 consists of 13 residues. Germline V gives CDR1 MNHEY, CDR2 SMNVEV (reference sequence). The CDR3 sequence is CASIDRLSYEQYF.

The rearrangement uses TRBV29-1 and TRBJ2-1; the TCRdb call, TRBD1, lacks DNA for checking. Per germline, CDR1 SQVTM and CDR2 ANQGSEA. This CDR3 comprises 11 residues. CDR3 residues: CSVVGDNEQFF.

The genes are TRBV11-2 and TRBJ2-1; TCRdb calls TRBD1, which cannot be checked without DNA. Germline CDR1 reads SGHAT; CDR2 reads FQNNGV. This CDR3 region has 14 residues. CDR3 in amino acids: CASGQASSYNEQFF.

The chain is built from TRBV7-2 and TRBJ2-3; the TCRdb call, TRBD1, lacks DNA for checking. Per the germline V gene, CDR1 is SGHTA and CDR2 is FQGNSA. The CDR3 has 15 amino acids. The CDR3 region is CATTLGTGGTDTQYF.

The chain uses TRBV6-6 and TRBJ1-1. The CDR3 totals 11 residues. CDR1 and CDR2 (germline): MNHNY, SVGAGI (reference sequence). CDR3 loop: CASGMNTEAFF.

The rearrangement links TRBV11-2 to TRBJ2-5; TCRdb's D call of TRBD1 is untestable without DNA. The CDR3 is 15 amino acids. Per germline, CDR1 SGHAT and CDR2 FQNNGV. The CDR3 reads CASMPGEGAVETQYF.

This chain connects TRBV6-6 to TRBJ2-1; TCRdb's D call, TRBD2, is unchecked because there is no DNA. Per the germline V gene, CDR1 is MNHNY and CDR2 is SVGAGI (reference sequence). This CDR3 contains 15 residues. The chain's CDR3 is CASSYGPQLINEQFF.

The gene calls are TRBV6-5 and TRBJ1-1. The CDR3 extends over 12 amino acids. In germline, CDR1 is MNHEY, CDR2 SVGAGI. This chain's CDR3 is CASSYRNTEAFF.

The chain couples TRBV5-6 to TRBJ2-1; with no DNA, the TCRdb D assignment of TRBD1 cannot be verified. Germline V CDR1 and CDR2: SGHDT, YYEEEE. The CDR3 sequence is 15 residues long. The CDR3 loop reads CASLWAGSTYNEQFF.